This TCR beta chain was profiled in a study of early T cells in non-severe SARS-CoV-2 infection. The germline gives CDR1 MNHEY, CDR2 SVGEGT. This CDR3 has 15 amino acids. V was pared by 4 bases and J by 4 bases, with 3 bases of the junction left unmatched. Only a few counts were recorded for this clonotype. In TCRdb, the 5' RACE reads were re-called with MiXCR into one record per CDR3 protein. This sample has around 100,000 distinct CDR3 sequences, with roughly 17% found just once. The sequencing sample was made of whole blood. The receptor was derived from an adult who was a healthcare worker with PCR-confirmed SARS-CoV-2 infection or an uninfected control (not recorded which). The chain links TRBV6-2 or TRBV6-3 to TRBJ2-2; TRBD1 agrees at 10 bases. For the CDR3, the DNA is TGTGCCAGCAGTTCCAGGGACAGGGGCACCGGGGAGCTGTTTTTT. Protein sequence: CASSSRDRGTGELFF.